The following is a T cell receptor (beta chain) sequence with its context. This sample is part of a study of blood T cell repertoires in COVID-19. Across the study: From the United States, Italy and Spain came samples of acute and convalescent COVID-19. In each case, the material was cDNA or gDNA derived from T cells, B-cell-depleted T cells, or PBMCs.

CDR3 length equals 16 residues. Germline V gene data show CDR1 as MGHRA and CDR2 as YSYEKL. With 3 bases clipped from V and 6 bases from J, the junction kept 10 bases outside the gene matches. Original processing notes: Amplification from reference gene primers served as the basis for estimated nucleated cell counts. TCRdb's copy holds only in-frame clones and misses some; the assay was immunoSEQ multiplex PCR. V and J calls and clone size come straight from that table; D and trimming were deduced from the DNA. This sample has nearly 45,000 clones, with 87% found just once. V gene TRBV4-1 combines with J gene TRBJ2-1; 8 nucleotides align to TRBD2. The sequencing sample was made of peripheral blood. This TCR derives from an elderly woman in a cohort sampled during active or convalescent COVID-19. The CDR3 region is CASSHLGREVGNEQFF. The DNA of the CDR3 is TGCGCCAGCAGCCATCTCGGGCGGGAGGTCGGCAATGAGCAGTTCTTC.